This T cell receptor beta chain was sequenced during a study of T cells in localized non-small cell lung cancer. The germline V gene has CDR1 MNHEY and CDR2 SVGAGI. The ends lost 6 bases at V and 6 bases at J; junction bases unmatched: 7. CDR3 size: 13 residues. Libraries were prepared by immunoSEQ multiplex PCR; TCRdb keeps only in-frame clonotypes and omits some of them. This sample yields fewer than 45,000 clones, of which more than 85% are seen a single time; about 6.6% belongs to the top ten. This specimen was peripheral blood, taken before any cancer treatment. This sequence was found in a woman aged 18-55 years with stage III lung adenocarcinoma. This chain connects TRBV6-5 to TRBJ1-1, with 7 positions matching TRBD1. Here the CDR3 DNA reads TGTGCCAGCAGGGGGGACAGTTTTTCTGAAGCTTTCTTT. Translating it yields CASRGDSFSEAFF.